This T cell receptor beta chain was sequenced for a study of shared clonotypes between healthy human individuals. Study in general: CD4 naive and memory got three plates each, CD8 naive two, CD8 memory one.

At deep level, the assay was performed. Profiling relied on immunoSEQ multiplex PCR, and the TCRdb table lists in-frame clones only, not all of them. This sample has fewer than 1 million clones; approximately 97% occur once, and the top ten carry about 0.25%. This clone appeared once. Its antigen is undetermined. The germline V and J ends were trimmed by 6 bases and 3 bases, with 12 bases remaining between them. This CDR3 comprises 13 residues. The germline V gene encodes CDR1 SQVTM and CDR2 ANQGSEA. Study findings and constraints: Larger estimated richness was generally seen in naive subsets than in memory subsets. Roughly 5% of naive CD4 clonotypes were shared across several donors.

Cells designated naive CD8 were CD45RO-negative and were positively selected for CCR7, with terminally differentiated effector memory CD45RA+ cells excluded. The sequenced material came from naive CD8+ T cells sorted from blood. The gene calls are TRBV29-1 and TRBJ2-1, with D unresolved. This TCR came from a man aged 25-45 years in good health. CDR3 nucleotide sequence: TGCAGCGTATTAGGTTTCCGCTACAATGAGCAGTTCTTC. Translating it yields CSVLGFRYNEQFF.